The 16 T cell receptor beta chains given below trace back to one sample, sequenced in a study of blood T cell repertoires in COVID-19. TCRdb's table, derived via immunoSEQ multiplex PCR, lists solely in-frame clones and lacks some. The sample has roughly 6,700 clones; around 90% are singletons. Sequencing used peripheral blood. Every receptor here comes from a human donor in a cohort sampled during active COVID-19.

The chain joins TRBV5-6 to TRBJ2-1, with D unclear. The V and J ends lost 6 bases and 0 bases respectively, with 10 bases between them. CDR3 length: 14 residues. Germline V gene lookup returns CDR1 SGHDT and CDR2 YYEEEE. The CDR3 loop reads CASNLAPSYNEQFF. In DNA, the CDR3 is TGTGCCAGCAATCTTGCGCCCTCCTACAATGAGCAGTTCTTC.

The CDR3 bases are TGTGCCAGCAGCTACCTCGCGGGCGGGTACAATGAGCAGTTCTTC. Amino acids: CASSYLAGGYNEQFF. The V gene is TRBV11-3, the J gene TRBJ2-1, with a possible D match to TRBD2 (5 bases). V was shortened by 4 bases and J by 4 bases, with 14 bases between the two germline ends. The V gene's germline CDR1 is SGHNT and CDR2 YENEEA. The CDR3 runs to 15 residues.

In DNA, the CDR3 is TGTTCTACAGGGGGCAACTATGGCTACACCTTC. Its translation: CSTGGNYGYTF. The V call is TRBV2, the J call TRBJ1-2; 9 bases match TRBD1. The CDR3 totals 11 residues. CDR1 is SNHLY and CDR2 is FYNNEI in the germline V gene. Variable domain in full (rest from reference TRBV2 and TRBJ1-2): EPEVTQTPSHQVTQMGQEVILRCVPISNHLYFYWYRQILGQKVEFLVSFYNNEISEKSEIFDDQFSVERPDGSNFTLKIRSTKLEDSAMYFCSTGGNYGYTFGSGTRLTVV.

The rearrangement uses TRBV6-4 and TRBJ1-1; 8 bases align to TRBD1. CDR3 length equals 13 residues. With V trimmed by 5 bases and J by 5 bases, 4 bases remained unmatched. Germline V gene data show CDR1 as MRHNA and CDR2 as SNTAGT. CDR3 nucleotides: TGTGCCAGCAGTAACAACAGGGGGACTGAAGCTTTCTTT. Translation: CASSNNRGTEAFF.

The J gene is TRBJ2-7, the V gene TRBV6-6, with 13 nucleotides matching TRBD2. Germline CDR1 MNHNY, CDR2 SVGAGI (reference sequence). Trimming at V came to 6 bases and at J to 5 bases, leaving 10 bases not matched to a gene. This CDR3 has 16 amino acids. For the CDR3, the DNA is TGTGCCAGCAGGAGCGGGACTAGCGGGATTAACAACGAGCAGTACTTC. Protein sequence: CASRSGTSGINNEQYF.

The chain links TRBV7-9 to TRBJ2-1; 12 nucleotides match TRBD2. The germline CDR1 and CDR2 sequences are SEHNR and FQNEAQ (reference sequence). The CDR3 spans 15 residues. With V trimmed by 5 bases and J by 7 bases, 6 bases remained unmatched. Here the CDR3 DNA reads TGTGCCAGCAGCACCAGACTAGCGGGAGTGAATGAGCAGTTCTTC. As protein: CASSTRLAGVNEQFF.

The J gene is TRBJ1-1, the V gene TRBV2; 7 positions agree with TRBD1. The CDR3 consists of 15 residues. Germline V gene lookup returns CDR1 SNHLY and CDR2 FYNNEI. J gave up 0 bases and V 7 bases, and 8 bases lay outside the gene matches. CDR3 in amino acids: CASNSNRGLNTEAFF. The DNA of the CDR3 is TGTGCCAGCAATTCGAACAGGGGCCTGAACACTGAAGCTTTCTTT.

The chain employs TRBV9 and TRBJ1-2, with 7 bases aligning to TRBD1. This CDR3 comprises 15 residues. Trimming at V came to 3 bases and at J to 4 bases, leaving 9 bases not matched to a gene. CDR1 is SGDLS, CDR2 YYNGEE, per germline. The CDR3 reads CASSAEDRSFYGYTF. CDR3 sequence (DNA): TGTGCCAGCAGCGCCGAGGACAGGTCCTTCTATGGCTACACCTTC.

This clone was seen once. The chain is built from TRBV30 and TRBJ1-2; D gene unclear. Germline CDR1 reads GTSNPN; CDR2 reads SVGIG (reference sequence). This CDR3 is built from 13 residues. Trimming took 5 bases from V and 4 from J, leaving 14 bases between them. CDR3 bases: TGTGCCTGGCGCCGGGATCGGCCCTATGGCTACACCTTC. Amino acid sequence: CAWRRDRPYGYTF.

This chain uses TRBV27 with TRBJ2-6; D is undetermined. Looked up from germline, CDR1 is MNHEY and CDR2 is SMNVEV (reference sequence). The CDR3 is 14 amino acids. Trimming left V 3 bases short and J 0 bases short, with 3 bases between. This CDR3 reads CASSFSSGANVLTF. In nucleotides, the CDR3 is TGTGCCAGCAGTTTCAGCTCTGGGGCCAACGTCCTGACTTTC.

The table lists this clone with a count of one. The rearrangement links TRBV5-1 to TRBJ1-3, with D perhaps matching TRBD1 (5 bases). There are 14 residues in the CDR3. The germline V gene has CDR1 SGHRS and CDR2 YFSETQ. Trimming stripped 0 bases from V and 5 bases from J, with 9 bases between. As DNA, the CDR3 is TGCGCCAGCAGCTTGGGACAGCAGAGAAACACCATATATTTT. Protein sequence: CASSLGQQRNTIYF.

CDR3 sequence (DNA): TGTGCCAGCAGTCGACTAGCGGGTGGCTACGAGCAGTACTTC. Protein product: CASSRLAGGYEQYF. The chain links TRBV6-5 to TRBJ2-7; 10 positions agree with TRBD2. The CDR3 totals 14 residues. Germline loops: CDR1 MNHEY, CDR2 SVGAGI. Germline trimming cut 5 bases from V and 3 bases from J; bases unmatched to any gene: 4.

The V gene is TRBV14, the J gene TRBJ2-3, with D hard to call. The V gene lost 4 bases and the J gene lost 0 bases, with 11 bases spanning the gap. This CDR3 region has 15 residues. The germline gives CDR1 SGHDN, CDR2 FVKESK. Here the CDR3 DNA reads TGTGCCAGCAGCCGAAATCGGCGGAGCACAGATACGCAGTATTTT. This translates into CASSRNRRSTDTQYF.

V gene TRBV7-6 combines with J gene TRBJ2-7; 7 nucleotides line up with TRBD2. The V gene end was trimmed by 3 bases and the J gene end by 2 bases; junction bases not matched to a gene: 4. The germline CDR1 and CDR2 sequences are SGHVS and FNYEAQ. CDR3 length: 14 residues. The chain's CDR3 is CASSFAGAPYEQYF. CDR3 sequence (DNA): TGTGCCAGCAGCTTCGCGGGAGCTCCCTACGAGCAGTACTTC.

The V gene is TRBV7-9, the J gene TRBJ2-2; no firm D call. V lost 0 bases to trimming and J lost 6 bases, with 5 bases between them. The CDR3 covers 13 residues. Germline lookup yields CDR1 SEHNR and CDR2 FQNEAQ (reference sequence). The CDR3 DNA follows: TGTGCCAGCAGCTTAGCGCGCCCCGGGGAGCTGTTTTTT. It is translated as CASSLARPGELFF.

CDR3 nucleotide sequence: TGTGCCAGCAGATCGGGGGGCGCCTATGGCTACACCTTC. This translates into CASRSGGAYGYTF. The chain recombines TRBV3-1 (or the pseudogene TRBV3-2) with TRBJ1-2, with a weak D call TRBD1 (6 bases). Trimming removed 6 bases from V and 4 bases from J, with 12 bases in between. This CDR3 is 13 amino acids long. Germline CDR1 reads LGHDT; CDR2 reads YNNKEL (reference sequence).